The 9 T cell receptor beta chains below were found in one sample sequenced in a study of regulatory T cells in long-lasting Graves disease. The sample's time point: persistent/refractory GD, antithyroid drugs over 5 years with positive TRAb. From PBMCs, RNA was extracted and then used to make the TCR library. Arm-PCR of CDR3 regions and iRepertoire HTBI primers were used to build TCR beta libraries. Each CDR3 protein gets one entry after TCRdb re-called the multiplex PCR reads with MiXCR. The sample includes 700,000 or so distinct CDR3 sequences, about 30% of them seen just once. The input for sequencing was peripheral blood mononuclear cells (PBMCs), taken when the disease was refractory, from a patient treated with antithyroid drugs. The source of these receptors is a female donor with Graves disease.

This clonotype was detected a few times. The chain links TRBV6-5 to TRBJ2-7; D gene ambiguous. Germline V lookup: CDR1 MNHEY, CDR2 SVGAGI. CDR3 length: 12 residues. Deletions cut 2 bases from V and 8 bases from J, with 10 bases between. The CDR3 loop reads CASSYDLLKQYF. The DNA for the CDR3 is TGTGCCAGCAGTTACGACCTTTTAAAGCAGTACTTC.

V usage is TRBV3-1 and J usage is TRBJ2-5; D not resolved. CDR1 is LGHDT and CDR2 is YNNKEL in the germline V gene (reference sequence). V lost 1 base and J 4 bases, leaving 13 bases between the germline ends. This CDR3 contains 15 residues. CDR3: CASSQGQGVGETQYF. The CDR3 nucleotides are TGTGCCAGCAGCCAAGGACAAGGAGTTGGAGAGACCCAGTACTTC.

The chain links TRBV5-5 to TRBJ1-1; weak D call: TRBD1 (6 bases). The CDR3 length is 14 residues. Looked up from germline, CDR1 is SGHKS and CDR2 is YYEKEE (reference sequence). The germline V and J ends were trimmed by 1 base and 10 bases, with 17 bases remaining between them. The CDR3 protein is CASSLTGTGGTAFF. CDR3 nucleotide sequence: TGTGCCAGCAGCTTGACGGGAACCGGGGGCACAGCTTTCTTT.

The chain has TRBV11-2 and TRBJ1-5; D not resolved. The CDR3 consists of 15 residues. Trimming left V 2 bases short and J 6 bases short, with 14 bases between. Germline assignment: CDR1 SGHAT and CDR2 FQNNGV. The CDR3 DNA follows: TGTGCCAGCAGCTTATACCCGGCCGAGGGTCAGCCCCAGCATTTT. It yields the protein CASSLYPAEGQPQHF.

V is TRBV7-6 and J is TRBJ1-6; 7 nucleotides agree with TRBD1. This CDR3 has 14 residues. Germline loops: CDR1 SGHVS, CDR2 FNYEAQ. The V and J ends lost 5 bases and 9 bases, in that order; junction bases with no gene match: 7. The CDR3 spells CASSRDRAGSPLHF. In DNA form, the CDR3 reads TGTGCCAGCAGCCGCGACAGGGCAGGTTCACCCCTCCACTTT.

This clonotype appeared many times. The V and J genes are TRBV6-1 and TRBJ1-5; possibly TRBD1 for D (5 bases). V lost 2 bases to trimming and J lost 6 bases, with 14 bases between them. The CDR3 runs to 15 residues. CDR1 MNHNS and CDR2 SASEGT come from the germline V gene. The CDR3 here is CASSERGHQAQPQHF. CDR3 nucleotides: TGTGCCAGCAGTGAAAGAGGACACCAGGCTCAGCCCCAGCATTTT.

On this clonotype: It may be a read error: a sequence one base away is much more abundant. This chain connects TRBV11-2 to TRBJ2-5; TRBD1 matches at 9 bases. Unmatched junction bases numbered 11, after V lost 7 bases and J lost 2 bases. The CDR3 sequence is 16 residues long. Germline-derived CDR1 and CDR2 are SGHAT and FQNNGV. CDR3 sequence: CASTQPRDRVQETQYF. As DNA, the CDR3 is TGTGCCAGCACCCAACCCCGGGACAGGGTGCAAGAGACCCAGTACTTC.

In its sample, this clonotype was seen once. This chain links TRBV2 with TRBJ2-7, with TRBD2 as a possible D gene (5 bases). The CDR3 is made up of 15 amino acids. Germline CDR1 SNHLY, CDR2 FYNNEI. The V end was cut by 4 bases, the J end by 3 bases, with 16 bases between. The CDR3 DNA reads as TGTGCCAGCAGTGGTTCGGGCGGGCTTGTCTACGAGCAGTACTTC. It is translated as CASSGSGGLVYEQYF.

Written as DNA, the CDR3 is TGTGCCAGTAGTATAGGGATGCGGGGGGCTGACACTGAAGCTTTCTTT. Protein product: CASSIGMRGADTEAFF. V is TRBV19 and J is TRBJ1-1; TRBD1 is a possible D gene (6 bases). Germline CDR1 and CDR2: LNHDA and SQIVND (reference sequence). Trimming pared 1 base from V and 3 bases from J, leaving 15 bases between. This CDR3 is 16 amino acids long.